The next 11 T cell receptor beta chains were all read from a single sample in a study of CD8 T cells in Susac syndrome. Random hexamers were used to reverse transcribe roughly 0.45 to 1 ug of RNA. MiXCR, run by TCRdb on the immunoSEQ multiplex PCR reads, gives a single entry per CDR3 protein. The sample lists over 350,000 distinct CDR3 sequences; 75% to 90% were seen once. The specimen sequenced was CD8+ T cells from PBMCs. Receptors originate from a human donor with multiple sclerosis.

In its sample, this clonotype was seen once. The chain joins TRBV12-3 or TRBV12-4 to TRBJ2-5; TRBD2 agrees at 9 bases. V lost 3 bases, J lost 11 bases, and 4 bases stayed unmatched. CDR3 length: 12 amino acids. The DNA of the CDR3 is TGTGCCAGCAGTTTCGAGGCGGGGGGGCAGTACTTC. Amino acids: CASSFEAGGQYF.

As DNA, the CDR3 is TGCGCCAGCAGCCAAGAAGGGGGGAACTCCTACGAGCAGTACTTC. Translating gives CASSQEGGNSYEQYF. This rearrangement joins TRBV4-1 to TRBJ2-7; D is possibly TRBD1 or TRBD2 (6 bases each). The germline V and J ends were trimmed by 0 bases and 0 bases, with 9 bases remaining between them. This CDR3 has 15 amino acids. Germline V gene lookup returns CDR1 MGHRA and CDR2 YSYEKL.

Regarding this clonotype: Germline and junction disagree at one end, which may indicate a read error. V usage is TRBV14 and J usage is TRBJ2-7; TRBD1 matches 9 bases. Germline V gives CDR1 SGHDN, CDR2 FVKESK. CDR3 length: 15 residues. The DNA of the CDR3 is TGTGCCAGCAGCCGGGGGACAGGGCTTCCCTACGAGCAATACTTC. It encodes CASSRGTGLPYEQYF.

As regards this clonotype: A junction boundary mismatches the germline segment, possibly from a read error. The V and J genes are TRBV14 and TRBJ1-5; 7 bases align to TRBD1. This CDR3 spans 14 amino acids. The germline V gene encodes CDR1 SGHDN and CDR2 FVKESK. The CDR3 region is CASSQAGLGQPQQF. CDR3 bases: TGTGCCAGCAGCCAAGCTGGGTTGGGACAGCCCCAGCAATTT.

The rearrangement uses TRBV7-9 and TRBJ2-1, with 12 nucleotides matching TRBD2. The germline gives CDR1 SEHNR, CDR2 FQNEAQ (reference sequence). This CDR3 is 17 amino acids long. Unmatched junction bases numbered 5, after V lost 1 base and J lost 4 bases. The CDR3 nucleotides read TGTGCCAGCAGCTTAGATGTACTAGCGGGAGGATACAATGAGCAGTTCTTC. Translated, it gives CASSLDVLAGGYNEQFF.

The chain employs TRBV6-5 and TRBJ1-1; D possibly corresponds to TRBD1 (6 bases). This CDR3 region has 13 residues. CDR1 and CDR2 from the germline V gene are MNHEY and SVGAGI. Trimming removed 11 bases at V and 5 bases at J, with 18 bases between. The CDR3 nucleotides are TGTGCCGCCGAGGGGGGCGCGGGTACTGAAGCTTTCTTT. Translating it yields CAAEGGAGTEAFF.

The gene calls are TRBV6-1 and TRBJ1-1; D is possibly TRBD1 (5 bases). V gave up 4 bases and J gave up 0 bases, with 15 bases separating them. The CDR3 consists of 16 residues. Germline values: CDR1 MNHNS, CDR2 SASEGT. Written as DNA, the CDR3 is TGTGCCAGCAGTGTCTCATTGCAGGGCCTGAACACTGAAGCTTTCTTT. Amino acids: CASSVSLQGLNTEAFF.

The rearrangement uses TRBV6-1 and TRBJ1-4, with 8 bases aligning to TRBD1. Per germline, CDR1 MNHNS and CDR2 SASEGT. V was pared by 5 bases and J by 8 bases, with 13 bases of the junction left unmatched. The CDR3 contains 16 residues. The CDR3 region has the DNA TGTGCCAGCAGTCAACACAGGGGGGCCCCCAGGGAAAAACTGTTTTTT. This gives the protein CASSQHRGAPREKLFF.

The chain couples TRBV7-8 to TRBJ2-7, with unresolved D. The length of the CDR3 is 17 residues. Germline V gene data show CDR1 as SGHVS and CDR2 as FQNEAQ. V gave up 4 bases and J gave up 2 bases, with 21 bases separating them. The CDR3 loop is CASSSPRVAGMTYEQYF. DNA of the CDR3: TGTGCCAGCAGCTCCCCCCGCGTGGCAGGCATGACCTACGAGCAGTACTTC.

The V call is TRBV19, the J call TRBJ1-1, with D tentatively TRBD1 (5 bases). This CDR3 has 12 residues. Trimming shortened V by 6 bases and J by 4 bases, and 9 bases separated the two germline ends. Per germline, CDR1 LNHDA and CDR2 SQIVND (reference sequence). The CDR3 coding sequence is TGTGCCAGTAGCACAGGCAGCACTGAAGCTTTCTTT. Residues: CASSTGSTEAFF.

The gene calls are TRBV5-4 and TRBJ2-3; TRBD1 aligns across 9 bases. From germline, CDR1 is SGHNT and CDR2 YYREEE (reference sequence). V shed 4 bases and J 2 bases; nucleotides not matched to a gene: 8. The CDR3 is 16 residues long. Here the CDR3 DNA reads TGTGCCAGCAGCGGCTCCGGACAGGGGACCACAGATACGCAGTATTTT. It encodes CASSGSGQGTTDTQYF.